This T cell receptor beta chain is from a study of blood T cell repertoires in COVID-19. Authors' processing steps: Counts of nucleated cells, estimated from reference gene primer amplification, were obtained. Libraries were prepared by immunoSEQ multiplex PCR; TCRdb keeps only in-frame clonotypes and omits some of them. V and J calls and clone size follow that table, whereas D and trimming were derived from the DNA. Found here are fewer than 450,000 clones, about nine tenths of them singletons; the top ten hold less than 0.75%. Participants were aged roughly 18 to 90 years, lived in about two dozen US areas, and enrolled virtually. Which cohort a participant joined came from the clinical history participants gave. Germline trimming cut 4 bases from V and 4 bases from J; bases unmatched to any gene: 6. The CDR3 has 14 residues. Germline V gene sequence: CDR1 SQVTM, CDR2 ANQGSEA. This clone came up a few times.

The sequence derives from a man between 18 and 35 years old who had recovered from COVID-19. The material sequenced was PBMCs or T cells enriched from blood (not recorded which). The V and J genes are TRBV29-1 and TRBJ1-1, with 10 bases fitting TRBD1. CDR3 nucleotides: TGCAGCGTTGGGCCCCGGACAGGGGGCACTGAAGCTTTCTTT. Encoded protein: CSVGPRTGGTEAFF.